A single sample is the source of the 4 T cell receptor beta chains below, sequenced in a study of blood T cell repertoires in COVID-19. Data came from immunoSEQ multiplex PCR; TCRdb stores just in-frame clones and leaves some out. The sample carries some 96,000 clones, roughly 90% recorded once. The sequenced sample was peripheral blood. Receptors originate from an elderly man with acute or convalescent COVID-19.

The V call is TRBV7-9, the J call TRBJ2-7; maybe TRBD2 (5 bases). Germline assignment: CDR1 SEHNR and CDR2 FQNEAQ (reference sequence). The CDR3 covers 14 residues. With 5 bases removed from V and 4 bases from J, the gap between germline ends came to 15 bases. The CDR3 nucleotides are TGTGCCAGCAGCCCCCAAGGACTGGCTTACGAGCAGTACTTC. It yields the protein CASSPQGLAYEQYF.

V gene TRBV27 combines with J gene TRBJ2-1, with 8 bases fitting TRBD2. V shed 6 bases, J shed 3 bases, and the junction held 7 bases outside the gene matches. The germline CDR1 and CDR2 sequences are MNHEY and SMNVEV (reference sequence). The CDR3 has 15 residues. CDR3 sequence (DNA): TGTGCCAGCAGCCTGGGACTAGGGAACTACAATGAGCAGTTCTTC. Encoded protein: CASSLGLGNYNEQFF.

The chain recombines TRBV19 with TRBJ1-2; 9 bases are shared with TRBD1. The V and J ends lost 3 bases and 8 bases, in that order; junction bases with no gene match: 7. This CDR3 has 14 residues. Germline CDR1 reads LNHDA; CDR2 reads SQIVND (reference sequence). The CDR3 sequence is CASSIPGTGSGYTF. CDR3 nucleotides: TGTGCCAGTAGTATTCCCGGGACAGGGTCCGGCTACACCTTC.

This clone was counted only a few times. The chain combines TRBV4-1 with TRBJ2-7, with unresolved D. The CDR3 contains 14 residues. Germline-derived CDR1 and CDR2 are MGHRA and YSYEKL. The V gene lost 2 bases and the J gene lost 3 bases, with 11 bases spanning the gap. The CDR3 spells CASSQQSTSYEQYF. DNA of the CDR3: TGCGCCAGCAGCCAACAATCGACAAGCTACGAGCAGTACTTC.